The T cell receptor beta chain under discussion was sequenced for a study of blood T cells in healthy people across ages. Study-level findings and limits: One million T cells yielded diversity estimates that were considered underestimates.

Then a second PCR, running about 7 to 11 cycles, was carried out with a sample-barcoded 5' primer and a J-beta primer mix. TCRdb used MiXCR to reprocess the 5' RACE reads, holding one entry per CDR3 protein. The sample yields 780,000 or so distinct CDR3 sequences, around 25% seen once. As concerns this clonotype: Its specificity is not known.

Germline V gene data show CDR1 as DFQATT and CDR2 as SNEGSKA (reference sequence). Trimming shortened V by 2 bases and J by 1 base, and 14 bases separated the two germline ends. The CDR3 has 15 amino acids. These data also formed part of another study, on T cells of mothers and their children. As that report states: When mothers and children were related, their normalized repertoire overlap, which was always slightly higher, did not differ significantly from that of unrelated pairs.

The sequenced sample consisted of blood. The chain employs TRBV20-1 and TRBJ2-5; D unclear. This receptor was identified in a boy between 10 and 17 years old in good health. This CDR3 reads CSARPTRALQETQYF. The CDR3, as DNA: TGCAGTGCTAGACCGACACGGGCGCTCCAAGAGACCCAGTACTTC.